This TCR beta chain is drawn from a study of blood T cell repertoires in COVID-19. Study details: The origin of the acute and convalescent COVID-19 samples was the United States, Italy and Spain. Nucleic acid was either cDNA or gDNA, and it came from T cells, B-cell-depleted T cells, or PBMCs.

V gave up 10 bases and J gave up 0 bases, with 17 bases separating them. The length of the CDR3 is 15 residues. CDR1 and CDR2 (germline): SGHNT, YYREEE (reference sequence). A single count supports this clone. Measured with immunoSEQ multiplex PCR; TCRdb has only the in-frame clones, and not every one. The sample lists more than 95,000 clones, 90% seen once, with 1.5% to 2% in the top ten. This clonotype was obtained from a man aged 55 to 70 with acute or convalescent COVID-19. The chain has TRBV5-4 and TRBJ2-1, with D maybe TRBD2 (6 bases). The sample taken for sequencing was peripheral blood. The CDR3 DNA reads TGTGCCTTTTTAAGCGGGCTGAGCTCCTACAATGAGCAGTTCTTC. It encodes CAFLSGLSSYNEQFF. The complete variable domain, with remaining parts taken from reference TRBV5-4 and TRBJ2-1, reads ETGVTQSPTHLIKTRGQQVTLRCSSQSGHNTVSWYQQALGQGPQFIFQYYREEENGRGNFPPRFSGLQFPNYSSELNVNALELDDSALYLCAFLSGLSSYNEQFFGPGTRLTVL.